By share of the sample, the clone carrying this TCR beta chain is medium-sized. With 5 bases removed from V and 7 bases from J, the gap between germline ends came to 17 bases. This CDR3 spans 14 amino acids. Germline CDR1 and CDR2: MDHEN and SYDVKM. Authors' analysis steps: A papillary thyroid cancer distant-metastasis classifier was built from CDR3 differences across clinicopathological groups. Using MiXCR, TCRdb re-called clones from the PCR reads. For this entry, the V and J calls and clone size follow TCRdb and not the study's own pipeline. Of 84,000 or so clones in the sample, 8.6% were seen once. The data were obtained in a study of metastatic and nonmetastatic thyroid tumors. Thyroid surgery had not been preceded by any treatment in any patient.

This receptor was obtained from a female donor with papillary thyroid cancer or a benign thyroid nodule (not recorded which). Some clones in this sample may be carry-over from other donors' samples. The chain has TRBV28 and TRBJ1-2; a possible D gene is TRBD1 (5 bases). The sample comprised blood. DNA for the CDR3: TGTGCCAGCAGTACCCAGGGAGGGAAAGGTGGCTACACCTTC. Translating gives CASSTQGGKGGYTF.